The 19 T cell receptor beta chains below were found in one sample sequenced in a study of chemoradiotherapy in HPV16-positive cancers. The method was immunoSEQ multiplex PCR; TCRdb's version includes in-frame clones alone and lacks a portion of them. The table lists approximately 35,000 clones, about 90% of them singletons. This sample comprised blood, obtained from a patient who underwent chemoradiotherapy. The receptors stem from a human donor with HPV-associated anogenital cancer.

V and J are TRBV6-6 and TRBJ2-3, with D unresolved. Germline CDR1 MNHNY, CDR2 SVGAGI (reference sequence). The CDR3 sequence is 14 residues long. Trimming took 0 bases from V and 3 from J, leaving 7 bases between them. CDR3 DNA sequence: TGTGCCAGCAGTTACTCGGCGGAAACAGATACGCAGTATTTT. It translates to CASSYSAETDTQYF.

The gene calls are TRBV27 and TRBJ1-3; 8 positions agree with TRBD1. Losses at the gene ends were 2 bases for V and 4 bases for J; bases not matched to a gene: 4. The CDR3 contains 15 residues. Germline V gives CDR1 MNHEY, CDR2 SMNVEV (reference sequence). In DNA, the CDR3 is TGTGCCAGCAGTTTACGCTGGACAGGGGGAAACACCATATATTTT. Translation gives CASSLRWTGGNTIYF.

V usage is TRBV4-1 and J usage is TRBJ2-1; the D gene is possibly TRBD2 (6 bases). This CDR3 region has 15 residues. Between the trimmed V and J ends, which lost 4 bases and 4 bases, there was a span of 14 bases. Per germline, CDR1 MGHRA and CDR2 YSYEKL. The CDR3 DNA sequence: TGCGCCAGCAGCCCCATCGGGACTCAATACAATGAGCAGTTCTTC. The encoded protein is CASSPIGTQYNEQFF.

A single count supports this clone. The chain carries TRBV7-3 and TRBJ2-1, with 7 bases identical to TRBD1. J was trimmed by 8 bases and V by 2 bases; bases with no gene match: 6. The CDR3 runs 14 residues. Germline CDR1 is SGHTA and CDR2 is FQGTGA. The CDR3 region is CASSLDRVRDEQFF. DNA of the CDR3: TGTGCCAGCAGCTTAGACAGGGTACGGGATGAGCAGTTCTTC.

The chain couples TRBV18 to TRBJ2-2; D unresolved. Per germline, CDR1 KGHSH and CDR2 LQKENI. The CDR3 spans 13 residues. Trimming took 2 bases from V and 6 from J, leaving 7 bases between them. The CDR3 region has the DNA TGTGCCAGCTCACCAGATCTATCCGGGGAGCTGTTTTTT. It codes for CASSPDLSGELFF.

The chain has TRBV9 and TRBJ1-3; D gene unclear. Trimming removed 0 bases from V and 4 bases from J, with 5 bases in between. The CDR3 runs 13 residues. Germline loops: CDR1 SGDLS, CDR2 YYNGEE. CDR3 amino acids: CASSVDRGNTIYF. CDR3 DNA: TGTGCCAGCAGCGTAGATCGAGGAAACACCATATATTTT.

On this clone itself: Germline is not matched at one junction end, which may reflect a read error. The V call is TRBV7-7, the J call TRBJ2-2; D is undetermined. The CDR3 covers 15 residues. Germline V gene sequence: CDR1 SSHAT, CDR2 FNYEAQ (reference sequence). The CDR3 protein is CASSLEVGLTGELFF. Here the CDR3 DNA reads TGTGCTAGCAGCTTAGAGGTGGGGTTAACCGGGGAGCTGTTTTTT. The whole variable domain, filled in from reference TRBV7-7 and TRBJ2-2, reads GAGVSQSPRYKVTKRGQDVTLRCDPISSHATLYWYQQALGQGPEFLTYFNYEAQPDKSGLPSDRFSAERPEGSISTLTIQRTEQRDSAMYRCASSLEVGLTGELFFGEGSRLTVL.

In its sample, this clone was seen once. This chain uses TRBV19 with TRBJ1-4, with 8 bases matching TRBD1. From germline, CDR1 is LNHDA and CDR2 SQIVND (reference sequence). The trim removed 6 bases at V and 5 bases at J, leaving 5 bases unmatched. The CDR3 has 14 residues. In DNA form, the CDR3 reads TGTGCCAGTAGCAAGCGGGACAGGAATGAAAAACTGTTTTTT. This gives the protein CASSKRDRNEKLFF.

The gene calls are TRBV19 and TRBJ1-1; 9 bases line up with TRBD1. CDR1 and CDR2 from the germline V gene are LNHDA and SQIVND (reference sequence). V lost 9 bases and J lost 8; bases outside the gene matches: 10. The CDR3 totals 13 residues. The CDR3 spells CASHKTGGVEAFF. In nucleotides, the CDR3 is TGTGCCAGCCATAAGACAGGGGGAGTGGAAGCTTTCTTT. The complete variable domain, with remaining parts taken from reference TRBV19 and TRBJ1-1, reads DGGITQSPKYLFRKEGQNVTLSCEQNLNHDAMYWYRQDPGQGLRLIYYSQIVNDFQKGDIAEGYSVSREKKESFPLTVTSAQKNPTAFYLCASHKTGGVEAFFGQGTRLTVV.

The CDR3 DNA is TGTGCCAGTAGCGGACCCAGGGGAGGACAGTTACTGGATGGCTACACCTTC. It specifies CASSGPRGGQLLDGYTF. The chain carries TRBV19 and TRBJ1-2; D is possibly TRBD1 (6 bases). This CDR3 comprises 17 residues. The V and J ends lost 6 bases and 6 bases respectively, with 26 bases between them. CDR1 and CDR2 (germline): LNHDA, SQIVND (reference sequence). Full variable domain (missing parts from reference TRBV19 and TRBJ1-2): DGGITQSPKYLFRKEGQNVTLSCEQNLNHDAMYWYRQDPGQGLRLIYYSQIVNDFQKGDIAEGYSVSREKKESFPLTVTSAQKNPTAFYLCASSGPRGGQLLDGYTFGSGTRLTVV.

A single count supports this clone. This chain uses TRBV2 with TRBJ1-5; D gene unclear. Germline V CDR1 and CDR2: SNHLY, FYNNEI. CDR3 length: 12 amino acids. V lost 8 bases and J 1 base, leaving 6 bases between the germline ends. The CDR3 coding sequence is TGTGCCAGCGGAGTAAGCAATCAGCCCCAGCATTTT. It codes for CASGVSNQPQHF.

The V and J genes are TRBV5-1 and TRBJ2-7; a possible D gene is TRBD1 (6 bases). The length of the CDR3 is 12 residues. The germline gives CDR1 SGHRS, CDR2 YFSETQ. V lost 3 bases and J lost 6, with 10 bases in between. CDR3 in amino acids: CASSSDSTEQYF. DNA of the CDR3: TGCGCCAGCAGCTCGGACAGTACCGAGCAGTACTTC.

The genes are TRBV29-1 and TRBJ2-5; 7 nucleotides align to TRBD2. V lost 1 base, J lost 2 bases, and 4 bases stayed unmatched. The germline CDR1 and CDR2 sequences are SQVTM and ANQGSEA. The CDR3 is made up of 14 amino acids. The DNA for the CDR3 is TGCAGCGTTGAAGTTGGCGGGGGACAAGAGACCCAGTACTTC. This gives the protein CSVEVGGGQETQYF.

The rearrangement joins TRBV11-3 to TRBJ1-5; D is unresolved. Germline assignment: CDR1 SGHNT and CDR2 YENEEA. V dropped 4 bases and J dropped 4 bases, with 8 bases sitting between them. This CDR3 contains 13 residues. Here the CDR3 reads CASSSRENQPQHF. The CDR3 DNA reads TGTGCCAGCAGCTCCCGGGAAAATCAGCCCCAGCATTTT.

J is TRBJ2-7 and V is TRBV7-9; possibly TRBD1 for D (6 bases). Germline assignment: CDR1 SEHNR and CDR2 FQNEAQ (reference sequence). The CDR3 spans 15 residues. Trimming pared 4 bases from V and 2 bases from J, leaving 15 bases between. The CDR3 protein is CASSSELAGAYEQYF. CDR3 sequence (DNA): TGTGCCAGCAGCTCCGAGTTGGCAGGGGCCTACGAGCAGTACTTC.

The chain links TRBV11-3 to TRBJ2-5; D is possibly TRBD1 (5 bases). The tail of the sequence fits TRBJ2-7 better, so the J call may be wrong. This CDR3 is built from 13 residues. Germline values: CDR1 SGHNT, CDR2 YENEEA. Written as DNA, the CDR3 is TGTGCCAGCAGCCACACAGGCTCCTACGAGCAGTACTTC. Translation gives CASSHTGSYEQYF.

Written as DNA, the CDR3 is TGTGCCACCAGCAGAGATCGGGGAGGGGCAGGCTACGAGCAGTACTTC. This gives the protein CATSRDRGGAGYEQYF. The chain has TRBV15 and TRBJ2-7; TRBD2 matches at 7 bases. J gave up 3 bases and V 0 bases, and 8 bases lay outside the gene matches. Germline loops: CDR1 LNHNV, CDR2 YYDKDF (reference sequence). The length of the CDR3 is 16 residues.

J is TRBJ2-2 and V is TRBV5-1; 12 bases fit TRBD2. Trimming took 0 bases from V and 4 from J; bases not matched to a gene: 13. This CDR3 comprises 20 residues. Germline assignment: CDR1 SGHRS and CDR2 YFSETQ. The CDR3 reads CASSLAPTSGGRVGTGELFF. CDR3 bases: TGCGCCAGCAGCTTGGCCCCGACTAGCGGGGGCCGGGTCGGCACCGGGGAGCTGTTTTTT.

The V and J genes are TRBV13 and TRBJ2-2; 11 bases are shared with TRBD1. This CDR3 comprises 15 residues. V gave up 5 bases and J gave up 4 bases; unmatched junction bases: 3. Germline V gives CDR1 PRHDT, CDR2 FYEKMQ (reference sequence). In DNA, the CDR3 is TGTGCCAGCAGCCTCGGGACAGGGGGCACCGGGGAGCTGTTTTTT. Translating it yields CASSLGTGGTGELFF.